These 26 T cell receptor beta chains originate from one sample sequenced in a study of a mutant IDH1 vaccine in newly diagnosed glioma. Antigen specificity for these receptors is unknown. TCRdb keeps only in-frame clones here, not all; method: immunoSEQ multiplex PCR. The profile covers fewer than 35,000 clones, with about 86% appearing a single time and 29% taken by the ten largest. Time point defined: week 47, end of study. A 20-mer mutant IDH1 peptide at 300 ug was injected subcutaneously with topical imiquimod. The sample here was PBMCs, taken from a glioma patient whose treatment included an IDH1 peptide vaccine. The source is a man aged 30 to 39 with glioma.

The chain employs TRBV5-1 and TRBJ2-4, with 7 bases lining up with TRBD1. This CDR3 comprises 14 residues. The junction had 3 bases not matched to a gene; V was cut back by 0 bases and J by 6 bases. Germline CDR1 SGHRS, CDR2 YFSETQ. The CDR3 loop reads CASSLEGGRNIQYF. The CDR3 coding sequence is TGCGCCAGCAGCTTGGAAGGGGGCCGAAACATTCAGTACTTC.

The chain uses TRBV19 and TRBJ2-7, with no clear D. CDR1 LNHDA and CDR2 SQIVND come from the germline V gene (reference sequence). V was cut by 3 bases and J by 3 bases, with 15 bases left in between. The CDR3 extends over 15 amino acids. Here the CDR3 reads CASSIRLSLGYEQYF. As DNA, the CDR3 is TGTGCCAGTAGTATCAGGCTTTCACTCGGCTACGAGCAGTACTTC.

This chain connects TRBV2 to TRBJ2-5; D gene uncertain. The germline gives CDR1 SNHLY, CDR2 FYNNEI. V was trimmed by 8 bases and J by 1 base, leaving 14 bases between them. CDR3 length: 14 amino acids. The CDR3 DNA reads TGTGCCAGCTCCCCAGGTCGGCGCCAAGAGACCCAGTACTTC. Translating gives CASSPGRRQETQYF.

This clone was observed once. The V and J genes are TRBV6-5 and TRBJ2-3; D uncertain. The germline CDR1 and CDR2 sequences are MNHEY and SVGAGI. V was cut by 2 bases and J by 0 bases, with 3 bases left in between. The CDR3 runs 13 residues. The CDR3 protein is CASSYGSTDTQYF. The CDR3, as DNA: TGTGCCAGCAGTTACGGTAGCACAGATACGCAGTATTTT.

The chain employs TRBV7-2 and TRBJ2-1; D is unresolved. V was pared by 8 bases and J by 0 bases, with 14 bases between. Germline loops: CDR1 SGHTA, CDR2 FQGNSA. The CDR3 extends over 15 amino acids. The CDR3 sequence: CASREPGGSYNEQFF. The CDR3 DNA is TGTGCCAGCCGAGAGCCGGGCGGCTCCTACAATGAGCAGTTCTTC.

The rearrangement joins TRBV20-1 to TRBJ2-7; no definite D call. Trimming cost V 2 bases and J 3 bases, with 5 bases left between them. This CDR3 region has 11 residues. Germline V gives CDR1 DFQATT, CDR2 SNEGSKA (reference sequence). CDR3 region: CSARMGYEQYF. The CDR3 coding sequence is TGCAGTGCTAGAATGGGCTACGAGCAGTACTTC.

This rearrangement joins TRBV5-4 to TRBJ2-4, with D uncertain. The germline V gene encodes CDR1 SGHNT and CDR2 YYREEE (reference sequence). Trimming cost V 0 bases and J 5 bases, with 12 bases left between them. This CDR3 region has 15 residues. This CDR3 reads CASSLASGGQNIQYF. CDR3 in DNA: TGTGCCAGCAGCTTGGCCTCGGGTGGGCAAAACATTCAGTACTTC. Together with reference TRBV5-4 and TRBJ2-4, the CDR3 gives the full variable domain: ETGVTQSPTHLIKTRGQQVTLRCSSQSGHNTVSWYQQALGQGPQFIFQYYREEENGRGNFPPRFSGLQFPNYSSELNVNALELDDSALYLCASSLASGGQNIQYFGAGTRLSVL.

This sequence joins TRBV19 and TRBJ1-1; D is undetermined. Trimming left V 1 base short and J 0 bases short, with 6 bases between. There are 14 residues in the CDR3. Germline V gene data show CDR1 as LNHDA and CDR2 as SQIVND (reference sequence). The CDR3 bases are TGTGCCAGTAGTATAGGAGGGATGAACACTGAAGCTTTCTTT. The encoded protein is CASSIGGMNTEAFF. Based on the CDR3 plus reference TRBV19 and TRBJ1-1, the full variable domain is DGGITQSPKYLFRKEGQNVTLSCEQNLNHDAMYWYRQDPGQGLRLIYYSQIVNDFQKGDIAEGYSVSREKKESFPLTVTSAQKNPTAFYLCASSIGGMNTEAFFGQGTRLTVV.

The rearrangement links TRBV6-6 to TRBJ2-7, with TRBD1 matching 12 bases. Germline loops: CDR1 MNHNY, CDR2 SVGAGI (reference sequence). The V and J ends lost 2 bases and 7 bases, in that order; junction bases with no gene match: 3. The CDR3 covers 14 residues. The CDR3 bases are TGTGCCAGCAGTTACGGGACAGGGGGCGAGGAGCAGTACTTC. Its protein product is CASSYGTGGEEQYF.

This clone was seen a few times. The gene calls are TRBV15 and TRBJ1-5, with D uncertain. Trimming took off 2 bases at V and 3 bases at J, with 14 bases between the two ends. Germline CDR1 is LNHNV and CDR2 is YYDKDF (reference sequence). The CDR3 length is 16 residues. The CDR3 bases are TGTGCCACCAGCAGAATGGGAGGGCGGGCCAATCAGCCCCAGCATTTT. It codes for CATSRMGGRANQPQHF.

This rearrangement joins TRBV5-1 to TRBJ2-7, with TRBD1 identical over 7 bases. CDR1 and CDR2 from the germline V gene are SGHRS and YFSETQ. After removal of 1 base from V and 2 bases from J, the junction contained 3 bases not matched to a gene. The CDR3 extends over 14 amino acids. The CDR3 loop reads CASSLTGVAYEQYF. Here the CDR3 DNA reads TGCGCCAGCAGCTTGACAGGGGTGGCCTACGAGCAGTACTTC.

The J gene is TRBJ2-2, the V gene TRBV13; D possibly uses TRBD1 or TRBD2 (5 bases each). Trimming shortened V by 5 bases and J by 4 bases, and 20 bases separated the two germline ends. Germline V CDR1 and CDR2: PRHDT, FYEKMQ (reference sequence). The CDR3 runs 17 residues. CDR3 sequence (DNA): TGTGCCAGCAGCCCAGATGGGGGAGTGAGATTCACCGGGGAGCTGTTTTTT. This encodes CASSPDGGVRFTGELFF.

This sequence joins TRBV15 and TRBJ1-2, with TRBD1 identical over 8 bases. Germline V lookup: CDR1 LNHNV, CDR2 YYDKDF (reference sequence). V trimming: 3 bases; J trimming: 4 bases; junction bases outside the gene matches: 7. The CDR3 length is 15 residues. The CDR3 reads CATSRPGQGTYGYTF. The CDR3, as DNA: TGTGCCACCAGCAGGCCTGGACAGGGAACCTATGGCTACACCTTC.

This chain connects TRBV4-3 to TRBJ2-7, with 7 bases aligning to TRBD1. The germline gives CDR1 LGHNA, CDR2 YSLEER. The CDR3 has 14 amino acids. The ends lost 0 bases at V and 5 bases at J; junction bases unmatched: 4. The CDR3 DNA reads TGCGCCAGCAGCCAAGATGGAGGACAGGACGAGCAGTACTTC. Translated: CASSQDGGQDEQYF.

The chain employs TRBV7-8 and TRBJ2-7; D possibly corresponds to TRBD2 (7 bases). Germline-derived CDR1 and CDR2 are SGHVS and FQNEAQ. The CDR3 has 16 amino acids. V was shortened by 4 bases and J by 2 bases, with 18 bases between the two germline ends. CDR3 bases: TGTGCCAGCAGCTCCGCGGGCGGGGGCCTGACCTACGAGCAGTACTTC. It encodes CASSSAGGGLTYEQYF.

The J gene is TRBJ2-7, the V gene TRBV7-2; the D is unclear. Germline V gene sequence: CDR1 SGHTA, CDR2 FQGNSA. The CDR3 spans 13 residues. V was shortened by 6 bases and J by 6 bases, with 15 bases between the two germline ends. This chain's CDR3 is CASSKFPDGEQYF. CDR3 nucleotide sequence: TGTGCCAGCAGTAAGTTTCCAGACGGCGAGCAGTACTTC. The complete variable domain, with remaining parts taken from reference TRBV7-2 and TRBJ2-7, reads GAGVSQSPSNKVTEKGKDVELRCDPISGHTALYWYRQSLGQGLEFLIYFQGNSAPDKSGLPSDRFSAERTGGSVSTLTIQRTQQEDSAVYLCASSKFPDGEQYFGPGTRLTVT.

This clone was counted a few times. The chain recombines TRBV30 with TRBJ1-5, with TRBD1 matching 7 bases. V trimming: 2 bases; J trimming: 2 bases; junction bases outside the gene matches: 0. This CDR3 has 13 residues. In germline, CDR1 is GTSNPN, CDR2 SVGIG (reference sequence). This CDR3 reads CAWSTGGNQPQHF. The CDR3, as DNA: TGTGCCTGGAGTACAGGGGGCAATCAGCCCCAGCATTTT.

The chain employs TRBV5-8 and TRBJ1-2, with D perhaps TRBD1 (5 bases). The V and J ends lost 0 bases and 9 bases respectively, with 12 bases between them. This CDR3 has 13 residues. Germline CDR1 is SGHTS and CDR2 is YDEGEE. The CDR3 DNA reads as TGTGCCAGCAGCTTGGGGACACCCCCAAGCTACACCTTC. It is translated as CASSLGTPPSYTF.

The rearrangement links TRBV10-3 to TRBJ1-6; 9 nucleotides match TRBD1. Germline V gives CDR1 ENHRY, CDR2 SYGVKD. V lost 10 bases and J lost 10; bases outside the gene matches: 11. This CDR3 has 14 residues. In DNA, the CDR3 is TGTGCCACGGGACCGGGACAGGGAGGATCACCCCTCCACTTT. It is translated as CATGPGQGGSPLHF.

The chain employs TRBV14 and TRBJ2-2; no firm D call. Germline CDR1 and CDR2: SGHDN and FVKESK. This CDR3 has 14 residues. V lost 1 base and J lost 6, with 9 bases in between. This CDR3 is CASSQGVLAGELFF. CDR3 bases: TGTGCCAGCAGCCAAGGCGTCCTTGCCGGGGAGCTGTTTTTT. Supplemented by reference TRBV14 and TRBJ2-2, the full variable domain reads EAGVTQFPSHSVIEKGQTVTLRCDPISGHDNLYWYRRVMGKEIKFLLHFVKESKQDESGMPNNRFLAERTGGTYSTLKVQPAELEDSGVYFCASSQGVLAGELFFGEGSRLTVL.

This rearrangement joins TRBV6-1 to TRBJ1-2, with D unclear. The CDR3 is made up of 14 amino acids. Trimming shortened V by 2 bases and J by 1 base, and 8 bases separated the two germline ends. Germline V CDR1 and CDR2: MNHNS, SASEGT. The CDR3 region has the DNA TGTGCCAGCAGTGAATTTAACCTTAACTATGGCTACACCTTC. Translating gives CASSEFNLNYGYTF.

J is TRBJ2-2 and V is TRBV5-4; 12 nucleotides align to TRBD2. The CDR3 loop spans 16 amino acids. The trim removed 6 bases at V and 6 bases at J, leaving 9 bases unmatched. Germline loops: CDR1 SGHNT, CDR2 YYREEE (reference sequence). CDR3 residues: CASTPGLAGGAGELFF. The CDR3 region has the DNA TGTGCCAGCACCCCGGGGCTAGCGGGAGGGGCCGGGGAGCTGTTTTTT.

The chain employs TRBV5-6 and TRBJ1-1, with TRBD1 matching 8 bases. Unmatched junction bases numbered 2, after V lost 7 bases and J lost 3 bases. There are 12 residues in the CDR3. The V gene's germline CDR1 is SGHDT and CDR2 YYEEEE. The CDR3 is CASGQGDTEAFF. The CDR3 nucleotides are TGTGCCAGCGGACAGGGTGACACTGAAGCTTTCTTT.

The V call is TRBV7-2, the J call TRBJ2-7, with 7 bases that match TRBD2. Per the germline V gene, CDR1 is SGHTA and CDR2 is FQGNSA. The CDR3 consists of 15 residues. Trimming cost V 2 bases and J 2 bases; bases outside gene matches: 6. CDR3 bases: TGTGCCAGCAGCTTAAGGCAGGGAGGGCCCTACGAGCAGTACTTC. Its translation is CASSLRQGGPYEQYF.

The V gene is TRBV7-3, the J gene TRBJ1-4, with a weak D call TRBD1 (6 bases). The CDR3 covers 13 residues. The ends were cut back, 2 bases at V and 10 bases at J, with 11 bases in the middle. Germline values: CDR1 SGHTA, CDR2 FQGTGA. The CDR3 bases are TGTGCCAGCAGCTTAGCGACAGGCGGAAAACTGTTTTTT. It encodes CASSLATGGKLFF.

The chain combines TRBV29-1 with TRBJ2-1, with D uncertain. V lost 4 bases and J 5 bases, leaving 15 bases between the germline ends. From germline, CDR1 is SQVTM and CDR2 ANQGSEA. The CDR3 extends over 14 amino acids. CDR3 nucleotides: TGCAGCGTTGCCGACGACGCGGCCAACAATGAGCAGTTCTTC. This codes for CSVADDAANNEQFF.